This entry lists 2 T cell receptor beta chains sequenced from one sample in a study of cytomegalovirus exposure and HLA in healthy donors. The study ran its PCR with 60 Vbeta and 13 Jbeta primers. TCRdb's table, derived via immunoSEQ multiplex PCR, lists solely in-frame clones and lacks some. This sample carries around 130,000 clones, roughly 80% of them seen once, and the ten largest clones take 1.2%. The sequenced material came from PBMCs. These receptors all come from a female donor in good health and CMV-seronegative.

In the case of this clone: Compared with germline, one end of the junction differs, possibly owing to a read error. The chain uses TRBV19 and TRBJ1-2, with TRBD1 identical over 7 bases. The CDR3 has 14 amino acids. Germline V gene lookup returns CDR1 LNHDA and CDR2 SQIVND (reference sequence). CDR3 sequence: CASSRTGANYGYTF. The CDR3 nucleotides read TGTGCCAGCAGTAGAACAGGGGCTAACTATGGCTACACCTTC.

About this clone itself: Other DNA variants within this sample encode the same CDR3. This sequence joins TRBV30 and TRBJ2-7, with D possibly matching TRBD1 (5 bases). The germline gives CDR1 GTSNPN, CDR2 SVGIG (reference sequence). V lost 3 bases, J lost 0 bases, and 6 bases lay in between. The CDR3 contains 12 residues. Here the CDR3 reads CAWRTVSYEQYF. In nucleotides, the CDR3 is TGTGCCTGGAGGACAGTCTCCTACGAGCAGTACTTC. Looking up the rest from reference TRBV30 and TRBJ2-7 gives the full variable domain: SQTIHQWPATLVQPVGSPLSLECTVEGTSNPNLYWYRQAAGRGLQLLFYSVGIGQISSEVPQNLSASRPQDRQFILSSKKLLLSDSGFYLCAWRTVSYEQYFGPGTRLTVT.